These T cell receptor beta chains were read from a single sample in a study of cytomegalovirus exposure and HLA in healthy donors. Some clones are missing from TCRdb's copy, which holds only in-frame ones; the method was immunoSEQ multiplex PCR. The data hold about 150,000 clones, with approximately 80% observed a single time. Source material: PBMCs. These receptors were obtained from a man under 40 in good health and CMV-seropositive. CDR3s include the opening cysteine and the closing phenylalanine or tryptophan. A D gene is named only where the DNA matches it firmly. Only part of the rows carry a size: once, few, many, or a class if the clone is expanded.

j_call	d_call	v_call	clone_size	cdr3_nt	cdr3_aa
TRBJ2-7	TRBD1	TRBV19	NA	TGTGCCAGTAGGATAACAGGGGAAAGCCCCTACGAGCAGTACTTC	CASRITGESPYEQYF
TRBJ2-5	NA	TRBV5-6	NA	TGTGCCAGCAGCTCCGGACAGTTGGAAGAGACCCAGTACTTC	CASSSGQLEETQYF
TRBJ2-7	NA	TRBV5-6	NA	TGTGCCAGCAGCTTGGCCGGTGGGTACAGGGACTACGAGCAGTACTTC	CASSLAGGYRDYEQYF
TRBJ1-1	NA	TRBV5-1	NA	TGCGCCAGCAGCGGGGGACATCCGAACACTGAAGCTTTCTTT	CASSGGHPNTEAFF
TRBJ2-1	TRBD2	TRBV11-1	once	TGTGCCAGCAGCCCGGGGGGGGGCGGGTCCTACAATGAGCAGTTCTTC	CASSPGGGGSYNEQFF
TRBJ1-1	TRBD1	TRBV7-8	NA	TGTGCCAGCAGCGCAGGACAGGGTGGCCCCACTGAAGCTTTCTTT	CASSAGQGGPTEAFF
TRBJ2-1	TRBD1	TRBV5-6	NA	TGTGCCAGCAGCTTGGGGACAGGGGGGAGGGAGCAGTTCTTC	CASSLGTGGREQFF
TRBJ1-2	NA	TRBV30	NA	TGTGCCTGGGGCCCAACTCGACAGGGCTACACCTTC	CAWGPTRQGYTF
TRBJ2-1	TRBD2	TRBV4-1	NA	TGCGCCAGCAGCCCCGGGGGTAGCGGGAGGAGTGAGCAGTTCTTC	CASSPGGSGRSEQFF
TRBJ2-1	NA	TRBV6-5	NA	TGTGCCAGCAGTTACTCGAGCGATGAGCAGTTCTTC	CASSYSSDEQFF
TRBJ1-5	TRBD1	TRBV19	NA	TGTGCCAGTAGGAGGGACAGGGGCAATTATCAGCCCCAGCATTTT	CASRRDRGNYQPQHF
TRBJ1-1	TRBD1	TRBV18	NA	TGTGCCAGCTCACCCGACAGGGACAGGGGCACTGAAGCTTTCTTT	CASSPDRDRGTEAFF
TRBJ1-1	NA	TRBV18	NA	TGTGCCAGCTCACCACAGAATCGGGAATACACTGAAGCTTTCTTT	CASSPQNREYTEAFF
TRBJ2-7	TRBD1	TRBV5-1	NA	TGCGCCAGCAGCTTGGGGGACAGGCTTTTGGGTGAGCAGTACTTC	CASSLGDRLLGEQYF
TRBJ2-1	TRBD2	TRBV19	NA	TGTGCCAGTAGTTCATTGACCGGGACTAGGTCGAATGAGCAGTTCTTC	CASSSLTGTRSNEQFF
TRBJ2-3	TRBD2	TRBV29-1	NA	TGCAGCGTTGAAGAGGGCGGGGGAGATACGCAGTATTTT	CSVEEGGGDTQYF
TRBJ2-7	NA	TRBV7-2	NA	TGTGCCAGCAGCTTTTCGGCTATCCCAGGGGACGAGCAGTACTTC	CASSFSAIPGDEQYF
TRBJ2-5	NA	TRBV9	NA	TGTGCCAGCAGCCCAGACCCCTCGCGGTACCAAGAGACCCAGTACTTC	CASSPDPSRYQETQYF
TRBJ2-1	TRBD1	TRBV10-1	NA	TGCGCCAGCAGTAGAGACAGGGCCGATGAGCAGTTCTTC	CASSRDRADEQFF
TRBJ2-2	NA	TRBV6-5	NA	TGTGCCAGCAGTGCTGCAGGGGGGTACACCGGGGAGCTGTTTTTT	CASSAAGGYTGELFF
TRBJ1-1	NA	TRBV28	NA	TGTGCCAGCAGCGGAGGGACTGAAGCTTTCTTT	CASSGGTEAFF
TRBJ2-7	NA	TRBV2	once	TGTGCCAGCAGTGACTCGGGGAGGTCTGTGTACGAGCAGTACTTC	CASSDSGRSVYEQYF
TRBJ1-1	TRBD1	TRBV9	NA	TGTGCCAGCAGCTCCGGACAGGGGGCTGAAGCTTTCTTT	CASSSGQGAEAFF
TRBJ1-2	TRBD1	TRBV18	NA	TGTGCCAGCTCCTACGACAGGGAGATAGAGGGCTACACCTTC	CASSYDREIEGYTF
TRBJ2-6	TRBD1	TRBV27	NA	TGTGCCAGCGGGGACAGGGGGCTAGGGGCCAACGTCCTGACTTTC	CASGDRGLGANVLTF
TRBJ2-3	NA	TRBV7-7	NA	TGTGCTAGCAGCTTAGCGGCTAGCACAGATACGCAGTATTTT	CASSLAASTDTQYF
TRBJ2-3	TRBD2	TRBV7-6	once	TGTGCCAGCAGCTTAGTTAGCGGGACGAGAGATACGCAGTATTTT	CASSLVSGTRDTQYF
TRBJ1-5	TRBD1	TRBV19	NA	TGTGCCAGTAGTATCGAGGGGGCCGCCAATCAGCCCCAGCATTTT	CASSIEGAANQPQHF
TRBJ1-2	NA	TRBV25-1	NA	TGTGCCAGCTTAGGAGGGGTCGGCTATGGCTACACCTTC	CASLGGVGYGYTF
TRBJ1-1	NA	TRBV27	NA	TGTGCCAGCAGCCACCTAAACGAGGCCACTGAAGCTTTCTTT	CASSHLNEATEAFF
TRBJ2-7	NA	TRBV7-8	NA	TGTGCCAGCAGCCTCGGGACACCCGTCTACGAGCAGTACTTC	CASSLGTPVYEQYF
TRBJ2-7	TRBD2	TRBV7-9	few	TGTGCCAGCAGCCCCGGGACTATCTCCTACGAGCAGTACTTC	CASSPGTISYEQYF
TRBJ2-1	TRBD2	TRBV28	NA	TGTGCTAGCAGTTCGGGGGGGTATGAGCAGTTCTTC	CASSSGGYEQFF
TRBJ2-2	TRBD2	TRBV11-2	NA	TGTGCCAGCAGGCGACTAGCGGGAGGTTCGAACACCGGGGAGCTGTTTTTT	CASRRLAGGSNTGELFF
TRBJ2-5	TRBD2	TRBV7-9	NA	TGTTCCAGCAGCTCTAAAAAGATGCTAGCGGGAGCGACGGAGACCCAGTACTTC	CSSSSKKMLAGATETQYF
TRBJ2-1	TRBD2	TRBV7-2	once	TGTGCCAGCAGCTTGGACGGGGGGGCAGCCTACAATGAGCAGTTCTTC	CASSLDGGAAYNEQFF
TRBJ2-1	TRBD2	TRBV5-1	few	TGCGCCAGCAGGCTGATTCCTCCGGGACTAGCGGAACATAATGAGCAGTTCTTC	CASRLIPPGLAEHNEQFF
TRBJ2-1	TRBD2	TRBV29-1	NA	TGCAGCGTTGTAGCGGGAGTCTTGGACAATGAGCAGTTCTTC	CSVVAGVLDNEQFF
TRBJ2-5	TRBD1	TRBV7-9	NA	TGTGCCAGCAGCCGAGGACAGGGAGAGACCCAGTACTTC	CASSRGQGETQYF
TRBJ2-7	NA	TRBV19	NA	TGTGCCAGTAGTATAGCAGCGGGTGCATACGAGCAGTACTTC	CASSIAAGAYEQYF
TRBJ2-6	NA	TRBV7-9	NA	TGTGCCAGCAGCCGGAGTCCCTCTGGGGCCAACGTCCTGACTTTC	CASSRSPSGANVLTF
TRBJ2-7	NA	TRBV19	NA	TGTGCCAGTAGTCACGGAGGAGGCCCCTACGAGCAGTACTTC	CASSHGGGPYEQYF
TRBJ2-5	NA	TRBV10-3	few	TGTGCCATCGCCGAGGGATCTAAAGAGACCCAGTACTTC	CAIAEGSKETQYF
TRBJ2-5	TRBD2	TRBV11-2	NA	TGTGCCAGCAGCGAAGAAGCGGGAGAACAAGAGACCCAGTACTTC	CASSEEAGEQETQYF
TRBJ2-3	TRBD2	TRBV30	NA	TGTGCCTGGAGTGCCCAAGGGCTAGCGGGAGCTGATACGCAGTATTTT	CAWSAQGLAGADTQYF
TRBJ2-1	TRBD2	TRBV30	few	TGTGCCTGGAGAGAAGGCGGGAGCTCCTACAATGAGCAGTTCTTC	CAWREGGSSYNEQFF
TRBJ2-1	TRBD2	TRBV5-4	NA	TGTGCCAGCAGCCCGGGACTAGCGGGAGGGGAATACAATGAGCAGTTCTTC	CASSPGLAGGEYNEQFF
TRBJ1-1	NA	TRBV25-1	few	TGTGCCAGCAGTGATTTTCCAGAACAAGCTTTCTTT	CASSDFPEQAFF
TRBJ2-2	NA	TRBV5-6	NA	TGTGCCAGCAGCTTAGGACAGATGAACACCGGGGAGCTGTTTTTT	CASSLGQMNTGELFF
TRBJ1-3	NA	TRBV7-9	NA	TGTGCCAGCAGTTCAGGAGGCTCTGGAAACACCATATATTTT	CASSSGGSGNTIYF
TRBJ2-7	NA	TRBV28	NA	TGTGCCAGCAGCGGAGGGGGCGGGTACGAGCAGTACTTC	CASSGGGGYEQYF
TRBJ2-7	NA	TRBV28	NA	TGTGCCAGCAGCGGGACCTACGAGCAGTACTTC	CASSGTYEQYF
TRBJ2-3	TRBD2	TRBV16	NA	TGTGCCAGCAGCCAATCCCTTAGCGGGAGTCCCAATACGCAGTATTTT	CASSQSLSGSPNTQYF
TRBJ2-5	TRBD2	TRBV28	NA	TGTGCCAGCAGTCCACTAGCGGGAGGGCCAGAGACCCAGTACTTC	CASSPLAGGPETQYF
TRBJ2-3	NA	TRBV28	NA	TGTGCCAGCAGTTTACCCGACAATCTGGGAGATACGCAGTATTTT	CASSLPDNLGDTQYF
TRBJ2-3	NA	TRBV5-1	NA	TGCGCCAGCCGACCAATGGGACAATCCACAGATACGCAGTATTTT	CASRPMGQSTDTQYF
TRBJ2-7	TRBD1	TRBV10-3	NA	TGTGCCATCAGTGAGGGACAGGGCTCGGGCGAGCAGTACTTC	CAISEGQGSGEQYF
TRBJ2-5	NA	TRBV9	NA	TGTGCCAGCAGCGTAACACCGACAGAACAAGAGACCCAGTACTTC	CASSVTPTEQETQYF
TRBJ2-6	NA	TRBV11-2	NA	TGTGCCAGCAGCTTTCAGGGTTCCACTGGGGCCAACGTCCTGACTTTC	CASSFQGSTGANVLTF